The 8 T cell receptor beta chains below come from one sample, sequenced in a study of immune characterization of retroperitoneal liposarcoma. TCRdb re-called the PCR reads with MiXCR, one entry per CDR3 protein. Of some 3,000 distinct CDR3 sequences listed, about 51% are singletons. The material sequenced was tumor tissue. All receptors derive from a male donor with retroperitoneal liposarcoma.

The chain links TRBV6-1 to TRBJ2-1; possible D gene TRBD2, 6 bases. Germline assignment: CDR1 MNHNS and CDR2 SASEGT. The CDR3 loop spans 15 amino acids. V dropped 1 base and J dropped 7 bases, with 14 bases sitting between them. CDR3 loop: CASSEDPGSGNEQFF. DNA for the CDR3: TGTGCCAGCAGTGAAGATCCGGGAAGCGGGAATGAGCAGTTCTTC.

The sample holds a few counts of this clonotype. This rearrangement joins TRBV6-1 to TRBJ2-1; a weak D match, TRBD2 (5 bases). This CDR3 is built from 13 residues. Trimming removed 11 bases at V and 10 bases at J, with 21 bases between. Germline CDR1 reads MNHNS; CDR2 reads SASEGT. CDR3 residues: CAAGDYGSYEQFF. DNA for the CDR3: TGTGCCGCAGGAGACTACGGCTCCTACGAGCAGTTCTTC.

V usage is TRBV7-2 and J usage is TRBJ2-1; TRBD1 agrees at 7 bases. With the DNA end fitting TRBJ2-7 better, the J assignment may be wrong. The CDR3 is 15 residues long. Germline CDR1 SGHTA, CDR2 FQGNSA. For the CDR3, the DNA is TGTGCCAGCAGACCTACCGGGACAGCCTGGATTGAGCAGTACTTC. The encoded protein is CASRPTGTAWIEQYF.

The chain carries TRBV11-3 and TRBJ2-1, with 9 bases identical to TRBD1. In germline, CDR1 is SGHNT, CDR2 YENEEA. The V and J ends lost 6 bases and 0 bases, in that order; junction bases with no gene match: 6. The CDR3 runs to 16 residues. Written as DNA, the CDR3 is TGTGCCAGCAGTCTACAGGGGGCAGGCTCCTACAATGAGCAGTTCTTC. Protein sequence: CASSLQGAGSYNEQFF.

The V and J genes are TRBV12-5 and TRBJ2-1; D possibly corresponds to TRBD1 (6 bases). Germline CDR1 is LGHNT and CDR2 is FRNRAP. The length of the CDR3 is 12 residues. The V end was cut by 2 bases, the J end by 9 bases, with 8 bases between. CDR3 loop: CASGLWGLEQFF. The CDR3 DNA reads TGTGCTAGTGGTTTGTGGGGGCTTGAGCAGTTCTTC.

The V gene is TRBV25-1, the J gene TRBJ2-5; 7 positions agree with TRBD1. The J call may be wrong; the DNA end is better matched by TRBJ2-7. Germline values: CDR1 MGHDK, CDR2 SYGVNS. The CDR3 sequence is 15 residues long. This CDR3 is CASSEFTGESYEQYF. The CDR3 coding sequence is TGTGCCAGCAGTGAATTCACAGGGGAATCCTACGAGCAGTACTTC.

This sequence joins TRBV7-3 and TRBJ1-2, with a possible D match to TRBD1 (6 bases). Trimming left V 3 bases short and J 6 bases short, with 11 bases between. Germline CDR1 is SGHTA and CDR2 is FQGTGA. The CDR3 length is 13 residues. CDR3 in DNA: TGTGCCAGCAGCTTCTCAGGGGACAATGGCTACACCTTC. Its protein is CASSFSGDNGYTF.

This chain joins TRBV12-3 or TRBV12-4 and TRBJ2-1; D is possibly TRBD1 or TRBD2 (7 bases each). V dropped 5 bases and J dropped 2 bases, with 16 bases sitting between them. CDR3 length: 16 amino acids. Here the CDR3 DNA reads TGTGCCAGCAGTCGGACAGGAGCGGGACCCTACAATGAGCAGTTCTTC. This sequence encodes CASSRTGAGPYNEQFF.